The next 32 T cell receptor beta chains were all read from a single sample in a study of blood T cell repertoires in COVID-19. Repertoires were generated with immunoSEQ multiplex PCR, while TCRdb's copy carries only in-frame clones and drops some. The profile shows about 200,000 clones, less than 95% of them singletons. Specimen: peripheral blood. The receptors shown here come from a young man with COVID-19, enrolled during active disease.

The J gene is TRBJ1-1, the V gene TRBV7-2; D is perhaps TRBD1 (5 bases). The CDR3 covers 15 residues. With 5 bases removed from V and 4 bases from J, the gap between germline ends came to 17 bases. Germline CDR1 is SGHTA and CDR2 is FQGNSA. CDR3: CASSPAVGQGTEAFF. The CDR3 nucleotides are TGTGCCAGCAGCCCCGCGGTGGGGCAGGGCACTGAAGCTTTCTTT.

V usage is TRBV7-6 and J usage is TRBJ2-1; 9 bases are a match to TRBD2. V dropped 5 bases and J dropped 1; count of bases not matched to a gene: 6. CDR3 length equals 16 residues. Germline CDR1 is SGHVS and CDR2 is FNYEAQ. The CDR3 protein is CASSEGLAGSYNEQFF. DNA for the CDR3: TGTGCCAGCAGCGAGGGACTAGCTGGTTCCTACAATGAGCAGTTCTTC. Complete variable domain (other parts from reference TRBV7-6 and TRBJ2-1): GAGVSQSPRYKVTKRGQDVALRCDPISGHVSLYWYRQALGQGPEFLTYFNYEAQQDKSGLPNDRFSAERPEGSISTLTIQRTEQRDSAMYRCASSEGLAGSYNEQFFGPGTRLTVL.

This clone came up a few times. This chain joins TRBV3-1 (or the pseudogene TRBV3-2) and TRBJ2-7, with D tentatively TRBD2 (5 bases). Germline V gene lookup returns CDR1 LGHDT and CDR2 YNNKEL (reference sequence). Trimming removed 3 bases from V and 5 bases from J, with 14 bases in between. The CDR3 covers 14 residues. CDR3 nucleotides: TGTGCCAGCAGCCAGGGGTCCGGGGTCAACGAGCAGTACTTC. This codes for CASSQGSGVNEQYF.

The CDR3, as DNA: TGTGCCAGCAGCCCCCCAGGACTAGCGGATACCACAGATACGCAGTATTTT. Protein: CASSPPGLADTTDTQYF. The rearrangement joins TRBV7-9 to TRBJ2-3, with 10 bases fitting TRBD2. Trimming took 5 bases from V and 2 from J; bases not matched to a gene: 10. CDR1 and CDR2 (germline): SEHNR, FQNEAQ (reference sequence). The CDR3 length is 17 residues.

V usage is TRBV6-5 and J usage is TRBJ1-5, with TRBD1 matching over 10 bases. The ends lost 5 bases at V and 9 bases at J; junction bases unmatched: 7. Germline CDR1 and CDR2: MNHEY and SVGAGI. The CDR3 runs to 14 residues. Here the CDR3 reads CASSTGTGERPQHF. The CDR3 region has the DNA TGTGCCAGCAGTACTGGGACAGGGGAAAGGCCCCAGCATTTT.

This chain connects TRBV6-6 to TRBJ1-3, with a tentative D call TRBD1 (5 bases). The CDR3 totals 15 residues. V was cut by 7 bases and J by 0 bases, with 13 bases left in between. CDR1 MNHNY and CDR2 SVGAGI come from the germline V gene (reference sequence). The CDR3 DNA sequence: TGTGCCAGCATCGAAGGACAACCCTCTGGAAACACCATATATTTT. Translating gives CASIEGQPSGNTIYF.

The chain is built from TRBV7-9 and TRBJ1-2; TRBD1 aligns across 10 bases. Germline values: CDR1 SEHNR, CDR2 FQNEAQ (reference sequence). This CDR3 spans 13 amino acids. With 5 bases clipped from V and 3 bases from J, the junction kept 0 bases outside the gene matches. In DNA, the CDR3 is TGTGCCAGCAGCGACAGGGGGCACTATGGCTACACCTTC. It specifies CASSDRGHYGYTF.

The chain recombines TRBV2 with TRBJ2-5, with D perhaps TRBD2 (6 bases). V lost 7 bases and J lost 2, with 11 bases in between. The germline CDR1 and CDR2 sequences are SNHLY and FYNNEI. The CDR3 contains 13 residues. CDR3 sequence reads: CASNGLTQETQYF. The CDR3 DNA sequence: TGTGCCAGCAACGGACTAACACAAGAGACCCAGTACTTC.

CDR3 sequence (DNA): TGCGCCAGCAGCGAAGCTCTTCAGGGATACGAGCAGTACTTC. It encodes CASSEALQGYEQYF. The chain combines TRBV4-1 with TRBJ2-7, with a weak D call TRBD1 (5 bases). Trimming left V 5 bases short and J 4 bases short, with 15 bases between. The germline V gene has CDR1 MGHRA and CDR2 YSYEKL. This CDR3 is 14 amino acids long.

The chain combines TRBV5-1 with TRBJ2-1, with 11 positions matching TRBD2. Germline values: CDR1 SGHRS, CDR2 YFSETQ. The V and J ends lost 0 bases and 8 bases, in that order; junction bases with no gene match: 13. The CDR3 length is 18 residues. The CDR3 spells CASSLVWLAGGQKDEQFF. The CDR3 DNA is TGCGCCAGCAGCTTGGTCTGGCTAGCGGGGGGTCAAAAAGATGAGCAGTTCTTC. The complete variable domain, with remaining parts taken from reference TRBV5-1 and TRBJ2-1, reads KAGVTQTPRYLIKTRGQQVTLSCSPISGHRSVSWYQQTPGQGLQFLFEYFSETQRNKGNFPGRFSGRQFSNSRSEMNVSTLELGDSALYLCASSLVWLAGGQKDEQFFGPGTRLTVL.

This rearrangement joins TRBV2 to TRBJ1-1; the D is unclear. V gave up 6 bases and J gave up 4 bases, with 12 bases separating them. The CDR3 is 13 amino acids. Germline CDR1 is SNHLY and CDR2 is FYNNEI. The CDR3 region is CASRTDSGTEAFF. CDR3 in DNA: TGTGCCAGCAGAACGGATTCGGGCACTGAAGCTTTCTTT.

The CDR3 sequence: CASSTGYNTEAFF. DNA of the CDR3: TGTGCCAGCAGTACAGGGTACAACACTGAAGCTTTCTTT. V and J are TRBV6-5 and TRBJ1-1; possible D gene TRBD1, 6 bases. Trimming shortened V by 5 bases and J by 2 bases, and 9 bases separated the two germline ends. The CDR3 is made up of 13 amino acids. Per germline, CDR1 MNHEY and CDR2 SVGAGI.

A single count supports this clone. This rearrangement joins TRBV6-2 or TRBV6-3 to TRBJ1-6, with TRBD1 as a possible D gene (5 bases). V was clipped by 0 bases and J by 9 bases, with 12 bases between them. This CDR3 contains 15 residues. Germline V gene lookup returns CDR1 MNHEY and CDR2 SVGEGT. The DNA for the CDR3 is TGTGCCAGCAGTTACTCCGGGCAGGGAAGTTCACCCCTCCACTTT. It translates to CASSYSGQGSSPLHF.

The V gene is TRBV2, the J gene TRBJ1-2; the D is unclear. V was clipped by 2 bases and J by 8 bases, with 18 bases between them. The CDR3 consists of 15 residues. Germline CDR1 reads SNHLY; CDR2 reads FYNNEI. This CDR3 reads CASSENNGRAEGYTF. The CDR3 region has the DNA TGTGCCAGCAGTGAAAATAATGGCCGCGCGGAAGGCTACACCTTC.

The chain has TRBV4-1 and TRBJ1-1; possibly TRBD1 for D (6 bases). Trimming took off 0 bases at V and 8 bases at J, with 13 bases between the two ends. Germline loops: CDR1 MGHRA, CDR2 YSYEKL. The CDR3 is 14 residues long. The CDR3 DNA is TGCGCCAGCAGCCAAGAGTGGCAGGGGAACGAAGCTTTCTTT. This encodes CASSQEWQGNEAFF.

V gene TRBV5-1 combines with J gene TRBJ1-4; tentatively, D is TRBD1 (5 bases). V was cut by 3 bases and J by 8 bases, with 17 bases left in between. Germline V gene sequence: CDR1 SGHRS, CDR2 YFSETQ. The CDR3 totals 15 residues. CDR3 loop: CASSSTGETWEKLFF. The CDR3 DNA follows: TGCGCCAGCAGCTCCACGGGGGAGACATGGGAAAAACTGTTTTTT.

Turning to this clone: Mismatch with germline at one junction end may stem from a read error. The CDR3 loop reads CASSINRDRRQF. The CDR3 coding sequence is TGTGCCAGCAGCATTAACCGGGACAGGAGGCAATTC. This rearrangement joins TRBV13 to TRBJ1-2; TRBD1 matches 8 bases. Germline CDR1 is PRHDT and CDR2 is FYEKMQ (reference sequence). The length of the CDR3 is 12 residues.

The chain uses TRBV27 and TRBJ1-5, with 11 bases aligning to TRBD1. This CDR3 is built from 16 residues. Germline CDR1 reads MNHEY; CDR2 reads SMNVEV (reference sequence). The trim removed 5 bases at V and 7 bases at J, leaving 10 bases unmatched. The CDR3 region has the DNA TGTGCCAGCAGTCTCGGACAGGGGGCAGCTAAACAGCCCCAGCATTTT. Protein: CASSLGQGAAKQPQHF.

Here the CDR3 reads CASSQAGDRGVLEGYTF. The CDR3 bases are TGTGCCAGCAGTCAGGCCGGGGACAGGGGGGTATTAGAAGGCTACACCTTC. The chain carries TRBV25-1 and TRBJ1-2; 11 nucleotides match TRBD1. The CDR3 consists of 17 residues. Germline V gene lookup returns CDR1 MGHDK and CDR2 SYGVNS. The junction had 16 bases not matched to a gene; V was cut back by 5 bases and J by 8 bases.

The rearrangement uses TRBV2 and TRBJ2-7; D is unresolved. Trimming shortened V by 2 bases and J by 0 bases, and 8 bases separated the two germline ends. The V gene's germline CDR1 is SNHLY and CDR2 FYNNEI. There are 14 residues in the CDR3. The CDR3 DNA reads as TGTGCCAGCAGTGAACGGTACCCCTCCTACGAGCAGTACTTC. Its protein product is CASSERYPSYEQYF. The variable domain in full, with the rest retrieved from reference TRBV2 and TRBJ2-7, is EPEVTQTPSHQVTQMGQEVILRCVPISNHLYFYWYRQILGQKVEFLVSFYNNEISEKSEIFDDQFSVERPDGSNFTLKIRSTKLEDSAMYFCASSERYPSYEQYFGPGTRLTVT.

V is TRBV6-2 or TRBV6-3 and J is TRBJ1-5, with TRBD1 identical over 7 bases. V dropped 6 bases and J dropped 0; count of bases not matched to a gene: 8. Germline CDR1 and CDR2: MNHEY and SVGEGT. The CDR3 runs to 16 residues. CDR3 amino acids: CASSYDRAYSNQPQHF. The CDR3 DNA sequence: TGTGCCAGCAGCTATGACAGGGCTTATAGCAATCAGCCCCAGCATTTT.

This chain links TRBV30 with TRBJ2-7; D gene unclear. Germline V gene data show CDR1 as GTSNPN and CDR2 as SVGIG (reference sequence). V lost 3 bases, J lost 2 bases, and 11 bases lay in between. There are 13 residues in the CDR3. The CDR3 DNA follows: TGTGCCTGGAGGGAGATTCCAGCCTACGAGCAGTACTTC. Its protein is CAWREIPAYEQYF.

The chain combines TRBV2 with TRBJ2-5; 11 bases are a match to TRBD1. Trimming took 6 bases from V and 5 from J; bases not matched to a gene: 8. CDR3 size: 15 residues. CDR1 and CDR2 from the germline V gene are SNHLY and FYNNEI. The CDR3 sequence: CASRKDRGLGETQYF. The DNA for the CDR3 is TGTGCCAGCAGGAAGGACAGGGGGCTGGGGGAGACCCAGTACTTC.

Only a few counts were recorded for this clone. The CDR3 DNA reads as TGCGCCAGCAGCTTGCGGGGGGATCAGCCCCAGCATTTT. Protein product: CASSLRGDQPQHF. The chain joins TRBV5-1 to TRBJ1-5, with D tentatively TRBD1 (5 bases). Germline V gene sequence: CDR1 SGHRS, CDR2 YFSETQ. The CDR3 covers 13 residues. V lost 1 base to trimming and J lost 5 bases, with 7 bases between them.

V usage is TRBV12-3 or TRBV12-4 and J usage is TRBJ1-5; D gene ambiguous. The length of the CDR3 is 13 residues. The V end was cut by 3 bases, the J end by 0 bases, with 3 bases between. DNA of the CDR3: TGTGCCAGCAGTTTTTATAGCAATCAGCCCCAGCATTTT. Amino acids: CASSFYSNQPQHF.

As to this clone: The limits of the CDR3 on the DNA are not certain, so only TCRdb's listed CDR3 is given. The chain combines TRBV7-9 with TRBJ2-3; TRBD1, as called in the table, went unchecked against the DNA. The CDR3 sequence runs 11 residues, both termini included. Germline CDR1 SEHNR, CDR2 FQNEAQ (reference sequence). CDR3 amino acids: CASSFGQGADF.

The V gene is TRBV12-3 or TRBV12-4, the J gene TRBJ1-4; D uncertain. The CDR3 contains 13 residues. Trimming took 5 bases from V and 8 from J, leaving 12 bases between them. The CDR3 protein is CASSAINGEKLFF. Written as DNA, the CDR3 is TGTGCCAGCAGTGCTATAAACGGGGAAAAACTGTTTTTT.

The rearrangement uses TRBV19 and TRBJ1-2, with TRBD1 as a possible D gene (5 bases). The CDR3 covers 18 residues. Deletions cut 5 bases from V and 8 bases from J, with 30 bases between. Per the germline V gene, CDR1 is LNHDA and CDR2 is SQIVND (reference sequence). The CDR3 coding sequence is TGTGCCAGTAGTGAGTCCCTGTTGCGGGGGTACCTCGAGAGGGGCTACACCTTC. Protein: CASSESLLRGYLERGYTF.

The rearrangement joins TRBV10-3 to TRBJ2-3, with 8 bases that match TRBD1. Unmatched junction bases numbered 4, after V lost 1 base and J lost 4 bases. The CDR3 totals 15 residues. Germline V CDR1 and CDR2: ENHRY, SYGVKD. The CDR3 sequence: CAISELAGGSDTQYF. CDR3 nucleotides: TGTGCCATCAGTGAGTTGGCAGGGGGCTCAGATACGCAGTATTTT.

A note on this clone: In the same sample, other DNA sequences code for this CDR3. The rearrangement uses TRBV3-1 (or the pseudogene TRBV3-2) and TRBJ2-3; 13 bases are shared with TRBD2. This CDR3 has 15 amino acids. Trimming cost V 4 bases and J 4 bases; bases outside gene matches: 2. CDR1 and CDR2 from the germline V gene are LGHDT and YNNKEL (reference sequence). CDR3 in amino acids: CASSRTSGGADTQYF. CDR3 bases: TGTGCCAGCAGCCGAACTAGCGGGGGGGCAGATACGCAGTATTTT.

The CDR3 DNA reads TGTGCCAGCAGCTCCCGACTAGCGGGGGTCAATGAGCAGTTCTTC. Translated, it gives CASSSRLAGVNEQFF. V is TRBV7-3 and J is TRBJ2-1; 12 positions match TRBD2. CDR3 length equals 15 residues. Germline CDR1 and CDR2: SGHTA and FQGTGA. Trimming cost V 4 bases and J 6 bases; bases outside gene matches: 4. The whole variable domain, filled in from reference TRBV7-3 and TRBJ2-1, reads GAGVSQTPSNKVTEKGKYVELRCDPISGHTALYWYRQSLGQGPEFLIYFQGTGAADDSGLPNDRFFAVRPEGSVSTLKIQRTERGDSAVYLCASSSRLAGVNEQFFGPGTRLTVL.

The chain joins TRBV7-6 to TRBJ1-2; the D is unclear. The CDR3 extends over 16 amino acids. CDR1 and CDR2 from the germline V gene are SGHVS and FNYEAQ. The V gene lost 0 bases and the J gene lost 7 bases, with 18 bases spanning the gap. CDR3 sequence reads: CASSLASGVPFTGYTF. The CDR3 DNA reads TGTGCCAGCAGCTTAGCGTCCGGGGTCCCCTTTACTGGCTACACCTTC.